This TCR beta chain originates from a study of T cell changes during pregnancy in multiple sclerosis. This clone was recorded once. Sequencing was performed with immunoSEQ multiplex PCR; in TCRdb, only in-frame clones are kept and a portion is missing. The profile shows tens of thousands of clones, just under 95% of them singletons. Germline loops: CDR1 SGHRS, CDR2 YFSETQ. V lost 0 bases, J lost 2 bases, and 15 bases lay in between. The CDR3 runs 17 residues. The source material was peripheral blood, sampled in the second trimester of pregnancy. This receptor was identified in a female donor with multiple sclerosis, enrolled in a pregnancy study. V gene TRBV5-1 combines with J gene TRBJ2-1; TRBD2 might be the D (7 bases). DNA for the CDR3: TGCGCCAGCAGCTTGGTAGGGGGGGAAGGCCCCTACAATGAGCAGTTCTTC. It codes for CASSLVGGEGPYNEQFF.